The 28 T cell receptor beta chains below all came from one sample that was sequenced in a study of siplizumab effects on memory and regulatory T cells. Produced via immunoSEQ multiplex PCR; TCRdb's table is partial and in-frame only. The profile shows about 97,000 clones, nearly 95% of them singletons. Sequenced sample: non-Treg CD4+ T cells sorted from blood. The receptors originated from a human donor in good health.

V is TRBV7-2 and J is TRBJ2-7, with D unclear. Germline loops: CDR1 SGHTA, CDR2 FQGNSA. CDR3 length: 13 residues. Trimming pared 3 bases from V and 3 bases from J, leaving 9 bases between. CDR3 amino acids: CASSFPRYYEQYF. DNA for the CDR3: TGTGCCAGCAGCTTTCCTCGATACTACGAGCAGTACTTC.

The rearrangement joins TRBV5-5 to TRBJ2-5, with D unresolved. The V end lost 2 bases, the J end lost 4 bases, and 6 bases lay between the germline ends. This CDR3 is 12 amino acids long. Germline V gene sequence: CDR1 SGHKS, CDR2 YYEKEE (reference sequence). CDR3 DNA: TGTGCCAGCAGCTTACAGCGAGAGACCCAGTACTTC. Translation: CASSLQRETQYF.

The chain recombines TRBV7-2 with TRBJ2-3; D is perhaps TRBD1 (5 bases). Deletions cut 3 bases from V and 2 bases from J, with 9 bases between. This CDR3 has 14 residues. The germline CDR1 and CDR2 sequences are SGHTA and FQGNSA. The chain's CDR3 is CASSFTRDTDTQYF. The CDR3 bases are TGTGCCAGCAGCTTCACCAGGGACACAGATACGCAGTATTTT.

V usage is TRBV6-1 and J usage is TRBJ1-4; TRBD1 matches 8 bases. The germline V gene has CDR1 MNHNS and CDR2 SASEGT. The CDR3 extends over 16 amino acids. V was clipped by 2 bases and J by 7 bases; unmatched bases: 9. CDR3 sequence: CASSETTGGGSEKLFF. CDR3 bases: TGTGCCAGCAGTGAAACCACAGGGGGAGGAAGTGAAAAACTGTTTTTT.

The chain recombines TRBV6-1 with TRBJ2-5, with 12 bases matching TRBD1. The CDR3 is made up of 17 amino acids. V was pared by 1 base and J by 7 bases, with 10 bases of the junction left unmatched. The V gene's germline CDR1 is MNHNS and CDR2 SASEGT. CDR3 amino acids: CASSEGGWDRGLGTQYF. In nucleotides, the CDR3 is TGTGCCAGCAGTGAAGGGGGTTGGGACAGGGGGCTAGGGACCCAGTACTTC.

This clone was seen just once. The chain is built from TRBV2 and TRBJ1-5; 8 bases match TRBD1. This CDR3 comprises 15 residues. CDR1 and CDR2 (germline): SNHLY, FYNNEI. V shed 6 bases and J 3 bases; nucleotides not matched to a gene: 7. DNA for the CDR3: TGTGCCAGCAGGAAGGACAGGGCCGACAATCAGCCCCAGCATTTT. Translating gives CASRKDRADNQPQHF.

The CDR3 reads CASSGSGGRSGANVLTF. CDR3 in DNA: TGCGCCAGCAGTGGATCGGGAGGGAGATCTGGGGCCAACGTCCTGACTTTC. The V call is TRBV10-2, the J call TRBJ2-6; 8 nucleotides line up with TRBD2. Germline-derived CDR1 and CDR2 are WSHSY and SAAADI. V shed 4 bases and J 1 base; nucleotides not matched to a gene: 6. The CDR3 length is 17 residues.

This clone has a handful of counts. The V call is TRBV6-1, the J call TRBJ2-3, with 10 nucleotides matching TRBD2. This CDR3 contains 15 residues. CDR1 is MNHNS and CDR2 is SASEGT in the germline V gene. Trimming took 0 bases from V and 4 from J; bases not matched to a gene: 1. The CDR3 DNA reads TGTGCCAGCAGTGAAGCAGCGGGAGGGCCAGATACGCAGTATTTT. It specifies CASSEAAGGPDTQYF.

V is TRBV15 and J is TRBJ2-3, with D possibly matching TRBD2 (6 bases). This CDR3 contains 14 residues. CDR1 is LNHNV, CDR2 YYDKDF, per germline (reference sequence). The V end lost 3 bases, the J end lost 3 bases, and 10 bases lay between the germline ends. CDR3 residues: CATSRGSGTDTQYF. As DNA, the CDR3 is TGTGCCACCAGCAGGGGGAGCGGGACAGATACGCAGTATTTT.

The rearrangement links TRBV19 to TRBJ2-3; D is unclear. There are 14 residues in the CDR3. Trimming left V 6 bases short and J 8 bases short, with 18 bases between. CDR1 is LNHDA, CDR2 SQIVND, per germline (reference sequence). This chain's CDR3 is CASSPIGVHGTQYF. The CDR3 nucleotides are TGTGCCAGTAGCCCTATTGGGGTTCACGGTACGCAGTATTTT. The full variable domain, rest sourced from reference TRBV19 and TRBJ2-3, is DGGITQSPKYLFRKEGQNVTLSCEQNLNHDAMYWYRQDPGQGLRLIYYSQIVNDFQKGDIAEGYSVSREKKESFPLTVTSAQKNPTAFYLCASSPIGVHGTQYFGPGTRLTVL.

This CDR3 reads CASSEVDTQYF. The CDR3 region has the DNA TGTGCCAGCAGTGAGGTTGATACGCAGTATTTT. The chain employs TRBV2 and TRBJ2-3; no clear D gene. The V end was cut by 3 bases, the J end by 6 bases, with 4 bases between. Germline CDR1 reads SNHLY; CDR2 reads FYNNEI. This CDR3 has 11 residues.

V is TRBV18 and J is TRBJ2-1; 9 nucleotides align to TRBD1. V lost 4 bases to trimming and J lost 5 bases; unmatched junction nucleotides: 3. CDR3 length: 14 amino acids. From germline, CDR1 is KGHSH and CDR2 LQKENI. CDR3 DNA sequence: TGTGCCAGCTCACAGACAGGGGGGAACAATGAGCAGTTCTTC. This translates into CASSQTGGNNEQFF.

This clone appeared once. J is TRBJ2-3 and V is TRBV6-4; a weak D match, TRBD2 (6 bases). Germline V gives CDR1 MRHNA, CDR2 SNTAGT. V was clipped by 4 bases and J by 6 bases, with 14 bases between them. This CDR3 contains 14 residues. The CDR3 is CASSAGSLGDTQYF. CDR3 DNA sequence: TGTGCCAGCAGTGCCGGGAGCTTGGGGGATACGCAGTATTTT.

In its sample, this clone was seen once. The J gene is TRBJ1-5, the V gene TRBV23-1; 7 positions match TRBD1. TRBV23-1 is annotated as an ORF whose role is uncertain. V lost 4 bases and J lost 3; bases outside the gene matches: 6. This CDR3 region has 15 residues. CDR3 sequence reads: CASSLPGTDNQPQHF. CDR3 nucleotide sequence: TGCGCCAGCAGTCTCCCCGGGACAGACAATCAGCCCCAGCATTTT.

A single count supports this clone. The rearrangement joins TRBV14 to TRBJ1-2; D not resolved. The ends were cut back, 1 base at V and 0 bases at J, with 12 bases in the middle. This CDR3 has 16 residues. The germline gives CDR1 SGHDN, CDR2 FVKESK. The CDR3 loop is CASSQAGTEANYGYTF. The CDR3 DNA reads as TGTGCCAGCAGCCAAGCTGGCACGGAAGCTAACTATGGCTACACCTTC.

The chain joins TRBV5-1 to TRBJ1-6; D not resolved. This CDR3 has 14 amino acids. Germline CDR1 is SGHRS and CDR2 is YFSETQ. V lost 0 bases and J lost 6, with 7 bases in between. CDR3 DNA: TGCGCCAGCAGCTTGGCAGGTGCTAATTCACCCCTCCACTTT. It specifies CASSLAGANSPLHF.

This chain connects TRBV5-4 to TRBJ2-1; D not resolved. Germline V lookup: CDR1 SGHNT, CDR2 YYREEE (reference sequence). The CDR3 sequence is 13 residues long. V was trimmed by 4 bases and J by 6 bases, leaving 11 bases between them. In DNA form, the CDR3 reads TGTGCCAGCAGCCCGGCCAGAGGCAATGAGCAGTTCTTC. This codes for CASSPARGNEQFF.

The genes are TRBV6-6 and TRBJ1-2; D gene uncertain. The germline V and J ends were trimmed by 6 bases and 2 bases, with 10 bases remaining between them. There are 13 residues in the CDR3. CDR1 MNHNY and CDR2 SVGAGI come from the germline V gene (reference sequence). DNA for the CDR3: TGTGCCAGCAGCGGACGTACCAACTATGGCTACACCTTC. Its protein is CASSGRTNYGYTF.

Written as DNA, the CDR3 is TGCAGCGTCCCTCGGCTTGGTGGACAGGGAGTGATAACCTACAATGAGCAGTTCTTC. Translated: CSVPRLGGQGVITYNEQFF. The V call is TRBV29-1, the J call TRBJ2-1, with TRBD1 identical over 8 bases. Germline CDR1 SQVTM, CDR2 ANQGSEA. V was pared by 6 bases and J by 2 bases, with 21 bases of the junction left unmatched. The CDR3 contains 19 residues.

The chain joins TRBV6-6 to TRBJ2-3; 9 bases agree with TRBD1. Trimming cost V 5 bases and J 5 bases; bases outside gene matches: 11. The germline gives CDR1 MNHNY, CDR2 SVGAGI (reference sequence). This CDR3 has 16 amino acids. This CDR3 reads CASSPGLRQGVDTQYF. CDR3 DNA: TGTGCCAGCAGTCCAGGTCTTAGACAGGGGGTAGATACGCAGTATTTT.

The rearrangement joins TRBV20-1 to TRBJ2-5; D unclear. Germline CDR1 is DFQATT and CDR2 is SNEGSKA (reference sequence). The CDR3 loop spans 11 amino acids. V dropped 3 bases and J dropped 7 bases, with 9 bases sitting between them. CDR3 DNA sequence: TGCAGTGCTAGCCATCCAGTGACCCAGTACTTC. This translates into CSASHPVTQYF.

This chain joins TRBV15 and TRBJ2-7; 7 nucleotides match TRBD2. V shed 1 base, J shed 3 bases, and the junction held 6 bases outside the gene matches. Germline CDR1 is LNHNV and CDR2 is YYDKDF (reference sequence). The CDR3 is made up of 15 amino acids. This chain's CDR3 is CATSRGGLAVYEQYF. The CDR3 DNA reads TGTGCCACCAGCAGAGGGGGTCTAGCGGTCTACGAGCAGTACTTC.

Comments on this clone: Other nucleotide sequences in the sample specify the same CDR3. The V gene is TRBV7-2, the J gene TRBJ2-7; D gene ambiguous. Germline lookup yields CDR1 SGHTA and CDR2 FQGNSA. V was trimmed by 5 bases and J by 1 base, leaving 6 bases between them. This CDR3 comprises 12 residues. This CDR3 reads CASSPTSYEQYF. For the CDR3, the DNA is TGTGCCAGCAGCCCAACATCCTACGAGCAGTACTTC.

The chain uses TRBV30 and TRBJ2-1; 7 positions match TRBD2. The CDR3 length is 14 residues. Germline values: CDR1 GTSNPN, CDR2 SVGIG (reference sequence). After removal of 0 bases from V and 5 bases from J, the junction contained 4 bases not matched to a gene. DNA for the CDR3: TGTGCCTGGAGTGTATGGCGGGAGAACAATGAGCAGTTCTTC. Amino acid sequence: CAWSVWRENNEQFF.

V usage is TRBV7-9 and J usage is TRBJ1-2; 8 bases map to TRBD1. J lost 5 bases, V lost 4 bases, and 6 bases had no gene match. Germline V gives CDR1 SEHNR, CDR2 FQNEAQ (reference sequence). The CDR3 has 14 residues. The CDR3 DNA sequence: TGTGCCAGCAGCTACAGGACAGGGCCATATGGCTACACCTTC. This codes for CASSYRTGPYGYTF.

A few counts support this clone. V gene TRBV27 combines with J gene TRBJ1-5; D unresolved. Deletions cut 3 bases from V and 7 bases from J, with 10 bases between. Germline CDR1 reads MNHEY; CDR2 reads SMNVEV (reference sequence). This CDR3 comprises 13 residues. The CDR3 region has the DNA TGTGCCAGCAGTTTCCGCACTGGACAGCCCCAGCATTTT. Translated: CASSFRTGQPQHF.

V gene TRBV19 combines with J gene TRBJ2-2; D is undetermined. This CDR3 has 14 amino acids. Germline CDR1 reads LNHDA; CDR2 reads SQIVND (reference sequence). V lost 4 bases to trimming and J lost 0 bases, with 6 bases between them. The CDR3 loop reads CASSRSPNTGELFF. CDR3 nucleotides: TGTGCCAGTAGTAGGAGTCCGAACACCGGGGAGCTGTTTTTT.

The chain combines TRBV30 with TRBJ2-2; TRBD2 is a possible D gene (6 bases). The ends were cut back, 5 bases at V and 0 bases at J, with 13 bases in the middle. Germline assignment: CDR1 GTSNPN and CDR2 SVGIG (reference sequence). The CDR3 length is 15 residues. The CDR3 loop reads CAWGRGGPNTGELFF. For the CDR3, the DNA is TGTGCCTGGGGCAGAGGAGGGCCGAACACCGGGGAGCTGTTTTTT. The variable domain in full, completed from reference TRBV30 and TRBJ2-2, reads SQTIHQWPATLVQPVGSPLSLECTVEGTSNPNLYWYRQAAGRGLQLLFYSVGIGQISSEVPQNLSASRPQDRQFILSSKKLLLSDSGFYLCAWGRGGPNTGELFFGEGSRLTVL.